One and the same sample provided the 5 T cell receptor beta chains below, sequenced in a study of technical replicates of blood from a few donors. Only in-frame clones appear in the TCRdb table, and some are missing; sequencing was by immunoSEQ multiplex PCR. Of 56,000 or so clones listed, around 93% are singletons. Sequencing used PBMCs. The receptors stem from a human donor in good health. Some clones in this sample may be carry-over from other donors' samples.

This chain links TRBV19 with TRBJ2-1; 11 nucleotides agree with TRBD2. With V trimmed by 9 bases and J by 1 base, 11 bases remained unmatched. The CDR3 runs to 17 residues. The germline CDR1 and CDR2 sequences are LNHDA and SQIVND (reference sequence). CDR3 sequence: CASRRLAGGGSYNEQFF. CDR3 nucleotides: TGTGCCAGCCGTCGGCTAGCGGGGGGAGGGTCCTACAATGAGCAGTTCTTC.

The chain is built from TRBV7-2 and TRBJ2-3, with 12 nucleotides matching TRBD2. Trimming removed 5 bases from V and 2 bases from J; junction bases left unmatched: 8. Germline V CDR1 and CDR2: SGHTA, FQGNSA. CDR3 length: 17 amino acids. The CDR3 nucleotides are TGTGCCAGCAGCCGAAGATCTAGCGGGGGGGCCACAGATACGCAGTATTTT. Translation gives CASSRRSSGGATDTQYF.

V gene TRBV18 combines with J gene TRBJ2-5; D not resolved. Germline V CDR1 and CDR2: KGHSH, LQKENI. The CDR3 sequence is 15 residues long. The V and J ends lost 2 bases and 5 bases respectively, with 15 bases between them. In nucleotides, the CDR3 is TGTGCCAGCTCACCAACCAGTAATGAATGGGAGACCCAGTACTTC. This gives the protein CASSPTSNEWETQYF. Together with reference TRBV18 and TRBJ2-5, the CDR3 gives the full variable domain: NAGVMQNPRHLVRRRGQEARLRCSPMKGHSHVYWYRQLPEEGLKFMVYLQKENIIDESGMPKERFSAEFPKEGPSILRIQQVVRGDSAAYFCASSPTSNEWETQYFGPGTRLLVL.

This chain connects TRBV28 to TRBJ2-7; 11 bases are a match to TRBD2. After removal of 7 bases from V and 8 bases from J, the junction contained 10 bases not matched to a gene. The V gene's germline CDR1 is MDHEN and CDR2 SYDVKM. CDR3 length: 14 amino acids. DNA for the CDR3: TGTGCCAGCACCACGACTAGCGGGGTGTGGAAGCAGTACTTC. Protein product: CASTTTSGVWKQYF.

This clone was seen a single time. This rearrangement joins TRBV9 to TRBJ1-6, with D possibly matching TRBD1 (5 bases). Trimming cost V 3 bases and J 6 bases, with 13 bases left between them. The CDR3 runs to 15 residues. Germline values: CDR1 SGDLS, CDR2 YYNGEE. The CDR3 DNA reads TGTGCCAGCAGCGCTTTCCAGGGCTCTAATTCACCCCTCCACTTT. As protein: CASSAFQGSNSPLHF.